This T cell receptor (beta chain) came from a study of identical twins. One entry per CDR3 protein results from TCRdb running MiXCR on the 5' RACE reads. This sample has around 690,000 distinct CDR3 sequences, with approximately 22% found just once. This clonotype was detected a few times. A clone one base away is much larger, so this may be a read error. J lost 4 bases, V lost 6 bases, and 5 bases had no gene match. There are 15 residues in the CDR3. The same data also contributed to another study, on T cells expressing NK-cell markers.

This receptor was identified in a young woman in good health. Sample: PBMCs. V gene TRBV12-3 or TRBV12-4 combines with J gene TRBJ2-2; TRBD2 matches at 10 bases. The CDR3 nucleotides are TGTGCCAGCAGCCCGGGACTAGCGACCACCGGGGAGCTGTTTTTT. It translates to CASSPGLATTGELFF.